This paragraph covers one T cell receptor (beta chain) sequence. The antigen is undetermined. Each of the donors was a healthy bone marrow donor. V was trimmed by 5 bases and J by 1 base, leaving 14 bases between them. The CDR3 covers 15 residues. Germline assignment: CDR1 SGHTA and CDR2 FQGNSA. These data come from a study of cytomegalovirus exposure and HLA in healthy donors. Study in general: HLA-typed donors were the source of about 85 million unique TCRs, which an early data release held. Points from the study as a whole: Later analysis identified a missense DCLRE1C variant that was linked to TCR beta V- and J-gene trimming.

The primer mix had 60 Vbeta and 13 Jbeta primers. Sequencing used immunoSEQ multiplex PCR; TCRdb keeps in-frame clones, though not all of them. The table records over 110,000 clones, about four fifths of them present only once. The sequence was collected from a woman in her 40s in good health and CMV-seropositive. The sequenced sample consisted of PBMCs. The chain links TRBV7-2 to TRBJ2-5; a weak D match, TRBD1 (6 bases). This CDR3 is CASSDQGTSQETQYF. Here the CDR3 DNA reads TGTGCCAGCAGCGACCAAGGGACATCCCAAGAGACCCAGTACTTC.